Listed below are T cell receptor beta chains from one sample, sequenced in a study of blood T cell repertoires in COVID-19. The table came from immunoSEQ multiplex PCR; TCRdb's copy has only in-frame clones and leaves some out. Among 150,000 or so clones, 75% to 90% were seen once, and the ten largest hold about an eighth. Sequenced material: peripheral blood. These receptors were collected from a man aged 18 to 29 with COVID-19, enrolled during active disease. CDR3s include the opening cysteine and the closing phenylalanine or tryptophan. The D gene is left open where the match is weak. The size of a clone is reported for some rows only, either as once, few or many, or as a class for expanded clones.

DNA: TGTGCCAGCAGCTTGGGCCAGCGGGAGCCCCAAGAGACCCAGTACTTC
CDR3: CASSLGQREPQETQYF
J: TRBJ2-5
D: TRBD2
size: NA
V: TRBV5-8

DNA: TGCGCCAGCAGCCTAGCGGAGGGCTACGAGCAGTACTTC
CDR3: CASSLAEGYEQYF
J: TRBJ2-7
D: NA
size: once
V: TRBV4-3

DNA: TGCAGTGCTAGTTCACTAGCGGGCTACCACGAGCAGTACTTC
CDR3: CSASSLAGYHEQYF
J: TRBJ2-7
D: TRBD2
size: NA
V: TRBV20-1

DNA: TGTGCCAGCGGTGGGACTCCGCAGGGGGCGGGTGGCTACACCTTC
CDR3: CASGGTPQGAGGYTF
J: TRBJ1-2
D: TRBD1
size: NA
V: TRBV9

DNA: TGTGCCAGCAGTGACCTCCTTCCGCCGGGACAGGGGGAAACAGATACGCAGTATTTT
CDR3: CASSDLLPPGQGETDTQYF
J: TRBJ2-3
D: TRBD1
size: NA
V: TRBV2

DNA: TGTGCCAGCAGCCAGGCCGACAGGGAGGCAACTAATGAAAAACTGTTTTTT
CDR3: CASSQADREATNEKLFF
J: TRBJ1-4
D: TRBD1
size: NA
V: TRBV14

DNA: TGTGCCAGCAGCCCCATTGACACCGAGCAGTACTTC
CDR3: CASSPIDTEQYF
J: TRBJ2-7
D: NA
size: NA
V: TRBV28

DNA: TGCGCCAGCAGCCTCACAGGAAATAGCAATCAGCCCCAGCATTTT
CDR3: CASSLTGNSNQPQHF
J: TRBJ1-5
D: NA
size: NA
V: TRBV5-1

DNA: TGTGCCAGCAGCGGTACAGGCATAGATACGCAGTATTTT
CDR3: CASSGTGIDTQYF
J: TRBJ2-3
D: NA
size: NA
V: TRBV13

DNA: TGTGCCAGCAGCTTAACCGGGGGCTATGGCTACACCTTC
CDR3: CASSLTGGYGYTF
J: TRBJ1-2
D: NA
size: NA
V: TRBV7-2

DNA: TGTGCCAGCAGTGGGGGACTAGCGGGAATGGAGACCCAGTACTTC
CDR3: CASSGGLAGMETQYF
J: TRBJ2-5
D: TRBD2
size: NA
V: TRBV13

DNA: TGTGCCAGCAGTCCCTCCTGGACAGGAAGGAATGAAAAACTGCTTTTT
CDR3: CASSPSWTGRNEKLLF
J: TRBJ1-4
D: TRBD1
size: NA
V: TRBV6-2/TRBV6-3

DNA: TGTGCCAGCAGCCCTGTTGCAACTAATGAAAAACTGCTTTTT
CDR3: CASSPVATNEKLLF
J: TRBJ1-4
D: NA
size: NA
V: TRBV5-6

DNA: TGTGCCAGCAGTTTGCTCGGCGGGAGGGAGGATACGCAGTATTTT
CDR3: CASSLLGGREDTQYF
J: TRBJ2-3
D: TRBD2
size: NA
V: TRBV28

DNA: TGTGCCTGGAGCCGGGACAGGGGGAAAGAGACCCAGTACTTC
CDR3: CAWSRDRGKETQYF
J: TRBJ2-5
D: TRBD1
size: NA
V: TRBV30

DNA: TGCAGCGTTGAAACCGGGACAGGGAGGGTCGAGCAGTACTTC
CDR3: CSVETGTGRVEQYF
J: TRBJ2-7
D: TRBD1
size: NA
V: TRBV29-1